What follows are 9 T cell receptor beta chains derived from one specimen sequenced in a study of blood T cells in healthy people across ages. Then a second PCR, running roughly 7 to 11 cycles, was carried out with a sample-barcoded 5' primer and a J-beta primer mix. Each CDR3 protein is one row after TCRdb ran MiXCR on the 5' RACE reads. The sample shows hundreds of thousands of distinct CDR3 sequences, 56% of them seen only once. Sample: blood. These receptors all come from a man aged 40-49 years in good health.

This chain joins TRBV15 and TRBJ2-5; D unclear. CDR1 and CDR2 (germline): LNHNV, YYDKDF (reference sequence). V lost 1 base to trimming and J lost 4 bases, with 10 bases between them. The CDR3 runs 14 residues. In nucleotides, the CDR3 is TGTGCCACCAGCAGAGTGAATGTCGGAGAGACCCAGTACTTC. Amino acids: CATSRVNVGETQYF.

This sequence joins TRBV28 and TRBJ2-7, with D possibly being TRBD2 (6 bases). The V gene lost 5 bases and the J gene lost 0 bases, with 11 bases spanning the gap. The length of the CDR3 is 14 residues. CDR1 MDHEN and CDR2 SYDVKM come from the germline V gene. The CDR3 sequence is CASSTSLLSYEQYF. In DNA form, the CDR3 reads TGTGCCAGCAGTACTAGCTTACTCTCCTACGAGCAGTACTTC.

This rearrangement joins TRBV20-1 to TRBJ2-7, with D perhaps TRBD1 or TRBD2 (5 bases each). V was clipped by 1 base and J by 2 bases, with 6 bases between them. CDR3 length: 12 amino acids. Germline V gives CDR1 DFQATT, CDR2 SNEGSKA (reference sequence). The CDR3 sequence: CSARAGPYEQYF. In nucleotides, the CDR3 is TGCAGTGCTAGAGCGGGACCCTACGAGCAGTACTTC.

The chain employs TRBV12-3 or TRBV12-4 and TRBJ2-1, with 8 nucleotides matching TRBD2. Trimming took 6 bases from V and 14 from J; bases not matched to a gene: 6. The CDR3 covers 11 residues. CDR3 coding DNA: TGTGCCAGCAGCTACGGGACTAGTGAGTTCTTC. Protein product: CASSYGTSEFF.

The chain couples TRBV25-1 to TRBJ2-1; 8 bases are a match to TRBD1. J gave up 13 bases and V 1 base, and 18 bases lay outside the gene matches. Germline V gene lookup returns CDR1 MGHDK and CDR2 SYGVNS. The CDR3 has 17 residues. In DNA form, the CDR3 reads TGTGCCAGCAGTGAATTTTCCCAGGGGGCAGTTCAAGAGACCCAGTTCTTC. Translation gives CASSEFSQGAVQETQFF.

V gene TRBV20-1 combines with J gene TRBJ2-7; weak D call: TRBD2 (6 bases). The CDR3 is made up of 13 amino acids. V dropped 3 bases and J dropped 2 bases, with 11 bases sitting between them. The germline V gene has CDR1 DFQATT and CDR2 SNEGSKA (reference sequence). The CDR3 spells CSARAGQTYEQYF. In nucleotides, the CDR3 is TGCAGTGCTAGGGCGGGGCAAACCTACGAGCAGTACTTC.

This clonotype came up a few times. The rearrangement links TRBV20-1 to TRBJ2-7, with D unclear. Germline values: CDR1 DFQATT, CDR2 SNEGSKA (reference sequence). V was clipped by 7 bases and J by 3 bases, with 19 bases between them. CDR3 length: 14 amino acids. Here the CDR3 DNA reads TGCAGTGTCCAAAGAGACCCCTATTACTACGAGCAGTACTTC. Its translation is CSVQRDPYYYEQYF.

The chain links TRBV5-8 to TRBJ2-5, with D hard to call. In germline, CDR1 is SGHTS, CDR2 YDEGEE. CDR3 length equals 13 residues. V was trimmed by 1 base and J by 5 bases, leaving 9 bases between them. The CDR3 region is CASSLFNSETQYF. The CDR3 bases are TGTGCCAGCAGCTTGTTTAACTCCGAGACCCAGTACTTC.

This chain connects TRBV3-1 to TRBJ1-6; perhaps TRBD1 as D (6 bases). This CDR3 contains 15 residues. Trimming left V 5 bases short and J 8 bases short, with 16 bases between. Germline CDR1 and CDR2: LGHDT and YNNKEL (reference sequence). CDR3 amino acids: CASSSGTPTYSPLHF. The CDR3 DNA sequence: TGTGCCAGCAGCTCCGGGACACCGACTTATTCACCCCTCCACTTT.